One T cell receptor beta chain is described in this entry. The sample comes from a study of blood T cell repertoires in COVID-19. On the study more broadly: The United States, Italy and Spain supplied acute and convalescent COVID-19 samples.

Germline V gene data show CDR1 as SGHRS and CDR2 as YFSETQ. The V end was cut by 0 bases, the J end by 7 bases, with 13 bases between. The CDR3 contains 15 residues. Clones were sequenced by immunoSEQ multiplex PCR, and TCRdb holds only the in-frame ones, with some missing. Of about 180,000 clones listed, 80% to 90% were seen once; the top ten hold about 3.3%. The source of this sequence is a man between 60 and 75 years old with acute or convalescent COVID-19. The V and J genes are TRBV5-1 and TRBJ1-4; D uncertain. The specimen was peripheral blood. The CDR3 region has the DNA TGCGCCAGCAGCTTGGCGACGGGTAACGGTGAAAAACTGTTTTTT. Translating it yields CASSLATGNGEKLFF.